These T cell receptor beta chains were read from a single sample in a study of blood T cell repertoires in COVID-19. The assay was immunoSEQ multiplex PCR, and TCRdb's table has in-frame clones only and misses some. The table has roughly 63,000 clones, around 79% seen once. Sequenced: peripheral blood. The receptor source for this set is a human donor in a cohort sampled during active COVID-19. The CDR3 runs from the conserved cysteine through the conserved F or W. D genes are given only for firm matches. A clone size is listed for some rows: how often the clone was seen (once, few, many), or a class if it is expanded.

TGTGCCAGCAGTTTTTCGGGACTAAGCGCGCAGTACTTC	CASSFSGLSAQYF	TRBD2	TRBV27	TRBJ2-7	.
TGTGCCAGCAGCGGGACAGATTATCAGCCCCAGCATTTT	CASSGTDYQPQHF	TRBD1	TRBV6-4	TRBJ1-5	.
TGTGCCAGCAGCCCAGGGACTAGCAGCGCTGAGCAGTTCTTC	CASSPGTSSAEQFF	TRBD2	TRBV7-7	TRBJ2-1	.
TGTGCCAGCAAGTCGGCAGGGGGCTACTATGGCTACACCTTC	CASKSAGGYYGYTF	TRBD1	TRBV27	TRBJ1-2	.
TGTGCCAGCTCACCTCCCGGTTCGGGCAATCAGCCCCAGCATTTT	CASSPPGSGNQPQHF	.	TRBV18	TRBJ1-5	.
TGTGCCAGCTCACCTCCAACTACAGGGACCTATGGCTACACCTTC	CASSPPTTGTYGYTF	.	TRBV18	TRBJ1-2	few
TGTGCCAGCGCCGGTAAACGGGGTAATCAGCCCCAGCATTTT	CASAGKRGNQPQHF	.	TRBV7-8	TRBJ1-5	.
TGTGCCAGCACTTTGGAGGAGACCCAGTACTTC	CASTLEETQYF	.	TRBV6-6	TRBJ2-5	.
TGTGCCAGCAGCCCCCGGCCGGGAGGGACGAATTCACCCCTCCACTTT	CASSPRPGGTNSPLHF	.	TRBV7-2	TRBJ1-6	.
TGTGCCAGCAGTCCGACCTCACTAGCGGGAGGGCAGCGTGAGCAGTTCTTC	CASSPTSLAGGQREQFF	TRBD2	TRBV28	TRBJ2-1	.
TGTGCCATCAGTGTGGGGCCGGACAGGGATGGGGGGGAGCAGTACTTC	CAISVGPDRDGGEQYF	TRBD1	TRBV10-3	TRBJ2-7	.
TGTGCCAGCAGCCGTATAGGCGGGGATACGCAGTATTTT	CASSRIGGDTQYF	.	TRBV11-2	TRBJ2-3	.
TGTGCCAGCTCAGCCGGACTAGCGGTTTCTGGGGCCAACGTCCTGACTTTC	CASSAGLAVSGANVLTF	TRBD2	TRBV18	TRBJ2-6	.
TGCGCCAGCAGCCAGCAGACAGGGGGAAGAGAGACCCAGTACTTC	CASSQQTGGRETQYF	TRBD1	TRBV4-1	TRBJ2-5	.
TGTGCCAGCAGTTTATACGGGGAGGCAAATCAGCCCCAGCATTTT	CASSLYGEANQPQHF	.	TRBV28	TRBJ1-5	.
TGTGCCAGCAGCCGCGGACTAGAGTGGCTATCCGAGCAGTACTTC	CASSRGLEWLSEQYF	TRBD2	TRBV6-2/TRBV6-3	TRBJ2-7	.
TGTGCCTGTATCCGGGACAGGGGAATGAATGAGCAGTTCTTC	CACIRDRGMNEQFF	TRBD1	TRBV30	TRBJ2-1	.
TGCGCCAGCAGCTTCGAAGAGACCCAGTACTTC	CASSFEETQYF	.	TRBV5-1	TRBJ2-5	.
TGCAGCGTTAACAGGGGTACGAACACCGGGGAGCTGTTTTTT	CSVNRGTNTGELFF	TRBD1	TRBV29-1	TRBJ2-2	.
TGTGCCAGCAGTTTAGGTTCTAGCGCGTCAAGCTCCTACGAGCAGTACTTC	CASSLGSSASSSYEQYF	.	TRBV27	TRBJ2-7	.
TGTGCCACCAGTGGTCTAGCGGGAAACGGCGGGGAGCTGTTTTTT	CATSGLAGNGGELFF	TRBD2	TRBV24-1	TRBJ2-2	few
TGTGCCAGCAGCCCACAGGGGTGGGCAGATACGCAGTATTTT	CASSPQGWADTQYF	TRBD1	TRBV27	TRBJ2-3	few
TGCGCCAGCAGCTCCTTAGCGGGCTCGAACACCGGGGAGCTGTTTTTT	CASSSLAGSNTGELFF	TRBD2	TRBV5-1	TRBJ2-2	.
TGTGCCAGCAGCTGGGGCTCGGGCCTACAGTACTTC	CASSWGSGLQYF	.	TRBV28	TRBJ2-4	.
TGTGCCAGCAGCTTAGCGCTAGCCAGCGGCGGAGGGGCCTACGAGCAGTACTTC	CASSLALASGGGAYEQYF	.	TRBV7-8	TRBJ2-7	.
TGTGCCAGCAGCTTGTCGGCGGGAGGGGGAATCACAGATACGCAGTATTTT	CASSLSAGGGITDTQYF	TRBD2	TRBV5-8	TRBJ2-3	few
TGTGCCAGTAGCGCCGACAGGGTCTCTGGAAACACCATATATTTT	CASSADRVSGNTIYF	TRBD1	TRBV19	TRBJ1-3	many
TGTGCCAGCAGCCATAGTCAGGGAAGGACAGATACGCAGTATTTT	CASSHSQGRTDTQYF	.	TRBV14	TRBJ2-3	.
TGTGCCAGCAGCCAATGGGACAGAGCTTTCTTT	CASSQWDRAFF	TRBD1	TRBV3-1/TRBV3-2	TRBJ1-1	.
TGCGCCAGCAGCTTGACTAGCGGGATCCAAGAGACCCAGTACTTC	CASSLTSGIQETQYF	TRBD2	TRBV5-1	TRBJ2-5	.
TGTGCCTGTTCGGAGACAGGGAAGACCTACGAGCAGTACTTC	CACSETGKTYEQYF	TRBD1	TRBV30	TRBJ2-7	.
TGTGCCAGTAGAAGACAGGGGTCTAACTATGGCTACACCTTC	CASRRQGSNYGYTF	TRBD1	TRBV19	TRBJ1-2	.
TGCGCCAGCAGCCGAGACAGTGTCCGACGCACAGATACGCAGTATTTT	CASSRDSVRRTDTQYF	.	TRBV5-1	TRBJ2-3	.
TGTGCCACCAGTGATCCGTCCGGTCGGGACTATGGCTACACCTTC	CATSDPSGRDYGYTF	.	TRBV24-1	TRBJ1-2	.
TGTGCCAGCAGTAGGGGTAGGGTTAAACAGCCCCAGCATTTT	CASSRGRVKQPQHF	.	TRBV6-5	TRBJ1-5	.
TGTGCCAGCAGCCGACGGGAGGTACCCGGGGAGCTGTTTTTT	CASSRREVPGELFF	TRBD2	TRBV7-3	TRBJ2-2	.
TGTGCCAGCAGCATAGGACTAGCGGGAGCCGAGCAGTACTTC	CASSIGLAGAEQYF	TRBD2	TRBV11-3	TRBJ2-7	.
TGTGCCAGCAGCCCTATGGGACAGAATCAGCCCCAGCATTTT	CASSPMGQNQPQHF	TRBD1	TRBV7-2	TRBJ1-5	.
TGTGCCAGCAGCCCTCACCCGACAGGGGGAGAGACCCAGTACTTC	CASSPHPTGGETQYF	TRBD1	TRBV27	TRBJ2-5	.
TGTGCCAGCAGCGTAGGCGGGAGTGCAGAGACCCAGTACTTC	CASSVGGSAETQYF	TRBD2	TRBV9	TRBJ2-5	.
TGCAGCGTTGAAGGTCGGCTAGCGGGAGGTCGGACCGGGGAGCTGTTTTTT	CSVEGRLAGGRTGELFF	TRBD2	TRBV29-1	TRBJ2-2	.
TGTGCCAGCAGTGACCCGACAGTCGGGCAGTACTTC	CASSDPTVGQYF	.	TRBV6-1	TRBJ2-7	.
TGTGCCAGCAGTGAATCTAGCGGGCCTCAAGAGACCCAGTACTTC	CASSESSGPQETQYF	TRBD2	TRBV6-1	TRBJ2-5	once
TGTGCCAGCAGCTTTGGAGTTGGGAGCTATGGCTACACCTTC	CASSFGVGSYGYTF	.	TRBV5-4	TRBJ1-2	.
TGTGCCAGCAGCTTACTGCAGGGGGCGCCCACCGGGGAGCTGTTTTTT	CASSLLQGAPTGELFF	TRBD1	TRBV11-2	TRBJ2-2	.
TGTGCCAGCAGTGAGGTGGGGCCCTACAATGAGCAGTTCTTC	CASSEVGPYNEQFF	.	TRBV2	TRBJ2-1	.
TGTGCCAGCAGCTTAGAGCGGGGGGGCCATGAGCAGTTCTTC	CASSLERGGHEQFF	TRBD2	TRBV7-2	TRBJ2-1	.
TGTGCCAGCAGTTTCCTAACAGGCCCTACCTACGAGCAGTACTTC	CASSFLTGPTYEQYF	.	TRBV6-5	TRBJ2-7	.
TGTGCCAGTAGTATTAGCACAGGCTCTGGAAACACCATATATTTT	CASSISTGSGNTIYF	.	TRBV19	TRBJ1-3	few
TGTGCCAGCAGCGTAAATAGCGGATACAATGAGCAGTTCTTC	CASSVNSGYNEQFF	.	TRBV9	TRBJ2-1	.
TGTGCCAGCAGCCGAGGACAGGGTGACAATAATTCACCCCTCCACTTT	CASSRGQGDNNSPLHF	TRBD1	TRBV14	TRBJ1-6	.
TGTGCCAGCAGCTTGGCGACTAGTTACAATGAGCAGTTCTTC	CASSLATSYNEQFF	.	TRBV11-3	TRBJ2-1	.
TGTGCCAGCAGCCCTGGGGGGGGTCAGCCCCAGCATTTT	CASSPGGGQPQHF	.	TRBV5-6	TRBJ1-5	once
TGTGCCAGCAGCTTAGGCGGGACAGCTAACACTGAAGCTTTCTTT	CASSLGGTANTEAFF	TRBD1	TRBV11-3	TRBJ1-1	.
TGCGCCAGCAGTTTAACAGGGGGCGGAGGCTACACCTTC	CASSLTGGGGYTF	TRBD1	TRBV5-1	TRBJ1-2	.
TGTGCCAGCAGTTTACTTCATGGCTACACCTTC	CASSLLHGYTF	.	TRBV12-3/TRBV12-4	TRBJ1-2	.